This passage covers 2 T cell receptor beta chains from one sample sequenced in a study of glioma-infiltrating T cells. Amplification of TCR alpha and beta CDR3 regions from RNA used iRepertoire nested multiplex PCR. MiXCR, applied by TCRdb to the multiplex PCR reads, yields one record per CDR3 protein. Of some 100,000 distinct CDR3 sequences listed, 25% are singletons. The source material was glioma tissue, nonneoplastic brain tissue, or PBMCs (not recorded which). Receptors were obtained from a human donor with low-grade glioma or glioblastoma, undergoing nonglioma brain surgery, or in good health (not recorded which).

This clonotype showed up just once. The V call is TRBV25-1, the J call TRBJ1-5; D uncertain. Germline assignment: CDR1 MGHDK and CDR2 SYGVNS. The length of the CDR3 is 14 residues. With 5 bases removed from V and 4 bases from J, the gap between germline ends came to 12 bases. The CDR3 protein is CASSNGRINQPQHF. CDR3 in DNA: TGTGCCAGCAGTAACGGCAGGATAAATCAGCCCCAGCATTTT. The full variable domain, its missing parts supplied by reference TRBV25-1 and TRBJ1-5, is EADIYQTPRYLVIGTGKKITLECSQTMGHDKMYWYQQDPGMELHLIHYSYGVNSTEKGDLSSESTVSRIRTEHFPLTLESARPSHTSQYLCASSNGRINQPQHFGDGTRLSIL.

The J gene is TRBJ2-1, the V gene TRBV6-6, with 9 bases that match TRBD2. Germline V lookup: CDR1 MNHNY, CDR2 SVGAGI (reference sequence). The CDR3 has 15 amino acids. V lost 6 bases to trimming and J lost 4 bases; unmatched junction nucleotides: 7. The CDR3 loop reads CASRLAGSHYNEQFF. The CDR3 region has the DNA TGTGCCAGCAGACTAGCGGGTTCTCATTACAATGAGCAGTTCTTC.